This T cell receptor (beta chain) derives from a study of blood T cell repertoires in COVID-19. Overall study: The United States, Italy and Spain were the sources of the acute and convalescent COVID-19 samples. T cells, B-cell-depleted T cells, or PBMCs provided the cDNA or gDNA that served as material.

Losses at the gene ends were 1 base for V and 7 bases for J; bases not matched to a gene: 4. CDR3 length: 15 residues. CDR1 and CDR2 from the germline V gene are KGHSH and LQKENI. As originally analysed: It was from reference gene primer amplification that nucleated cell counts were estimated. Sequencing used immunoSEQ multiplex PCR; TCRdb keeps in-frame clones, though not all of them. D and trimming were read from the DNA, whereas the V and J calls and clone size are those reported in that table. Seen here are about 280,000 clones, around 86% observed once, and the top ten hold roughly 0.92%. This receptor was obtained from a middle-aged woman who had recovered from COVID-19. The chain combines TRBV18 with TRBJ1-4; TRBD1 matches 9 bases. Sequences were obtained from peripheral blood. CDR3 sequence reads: CASSPQGQGGEKLFF. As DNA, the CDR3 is TGTGCCAGCTCACCACAGGGACAGGGTGGTGAAAAACTGTTTTTT.